The 5 T cell receptor beta chains given below trace back to one sample, sequenced in a study of blood T cell repertoires in COVID-19. Generated by immunoSEQ multiplex PCR, the TCRdb table keeps only in-frame clones and is missing some. The table includes 250,000 or so clones, nearly 90% detected once. What was sequenced was peripheral blood. The source is an older woman with COVID-19, enrolled during active disease.

The chain couples TRBV5-8 to TRBJ2-3; D may be TRBD1 (5 bases). V shed 5 bases and J shed 1 base, with 8 bases lying between them. Germline CDR1 and CDR2: SGHTS and YDEGEE. There are 13 residues in the CDR3. CDR3 DNA: TGTGCCAGCAGGGCCAGGGGCACAGATACGCAGTATTTT. It yields the protein CASRARGTDTQYF.

The chain employs TRBV10-3 and TRBJ2-1; the match to TRBD2 covers 11 bases. Germline CDR1 reads ENHRY; CDR2 reads SYGVKD. CDR3 length: 16 residues. J was trimmed by 8 bases and V by 3 bases; bases with no gene match: 9. The CDR3 loop reads CAISDRTSGLADEQFF. CDR3 bases: TGTGCCATCAGTGATCGGACTAGCGGGTTGGCAGATGAGCAGTTCTTC.

This chain links TRBV7-2 with TRBJ1-1; 8 bases are shared with TRBD1. The germline CDR1 and CDR2 sequences are SGHTA and FQGNSA. This CDR3 has 15 residues. V was pared by 5 bases and J by 5 bases, with 10 bases of the junction left unmatched. CDR3 nucleotide sequence: TGTGCCAGCAGCGGATCCAGGGGGCTAGGGACTGAAGCTTTCTTT. Translated, it gives CASSGSRGLGTEAFF.

This clone has more than one count but fewer than ten. The V and J genes are TRBV5-1 and TRBJ1-6, with 7 bases fitting TRBD1. The germline CDR1 and CDR2 sequences are SGHRS and YFSETQ. The V and J ends lost 0 bases and 2 bases, in that order; junction bases with no gene match: 5. This CDR3 has 17 residues. The CDR3 reads CASSLAVGTAYNSPLHF. CDR3 nucleotides: TGCGCCAGCAGCTTGGCCGTCGGGACAGCCTATAATTCACCCCTCCACTTT.

The rearrangement joins TRBV19 to TRBJ1-2; D not certain. Trimming left V 3 bases short and J 5 bases short, with 7 bases between. Germline V lookup: CDR1 LNHDA, CDR2 SQIVND (reference sequence). This CDR3 is 12 amino acids long. Written as DNA, the CDR3 is TGTGCCAGTAGTATGCACCGGTATGGCTACACCTTC. Protein product: CASSMHRYGYTF.